The next 2 T cell receptor beta chains were all read from a single sample in a study of regulatory T cells in long-lasting Graves disease. The time point was: persistent/refractory GD, antithyroid drugs over 5 years with positive TRAb. The authors made the TCR library using RNA they extracted from PBMCs. HTBI primers from iRepertoire and Arm-PCR of CDR3 regions yielded the TCR beta libraries. TCRdb used MiXCR to reprocess the multiplex PCR reads, holding one entry per CDR3 protein. The sample holds some 370,000 distinct CDR3 sequences, roughly 20% seen once. This specimen consisted of peripheral blood mononuclear cells (PBMCs), obtained when the disease was refractory, from a patient treated with antithyroid drugs. These receptor sequences come from a female donor with Graves disease.

This clonotype was found many times. This chain joins TRBV11-2 and TRBJ2-5, with a possible D match to TRBD2 (5 bases). The CDR3 spans 12 residues. Germline-derived CDR1 and CDR2 are SGHAT and FQNNGV. The V gene lost 4 bases and the J gene lost 5 bases, with 8 bases spanning the gap. DNA for the CDR3: TGTGCCAGCAGCTCGGGCGGGGAGACCCAGTACTTC. It encodes CASSSGGETQYF.

Ten or more counts support this clonotype. V gene TRBV5-6 combines with J gene TRBJ1-2; TRBD1 might be the D (5 bases). CDR3 length: 13 amino acids. CDR1 is SGHDT and CDR2 is YYEEEE in the germline V gene. The V and J ends lost 4 bases and 8 bases respectively, with 15 bases between them. The CDR3 DNA reads TGTGCCAGCAGCGTGACCGGGACTAGGGGCTACACCTTC. The encoded protein is CASSVTGTRGYTF.